Listed here is a single T cell receptor beta chain. Its antigen is as yet unknown. With a J-beta primer mix and a sample-barcoded 5' primer, a second PCR ran about 7 to 12 cycles. TCRdb itself ran the 5' RACE reads through MiXCR, one entry per CDR3 protein. The sample yields about 800,000 distinct CDR3 sequences, 58% seen once. The J segment lost 4 bases and the V segment lost 2 bases, leaving 2 bases of the junction unmatched. Per germline, CDR1 MNHEY and CDR2 SVGEGT. This CDR3 has 13 residues. These data come from a study of blood T cells in healthy people across ages. Study observations and caveats: Both higher diversity and more naive CD4+ cells marked long-lived donors when set against aged donors.

The chain is built from TRBV6-2 or TRBV6-3 and TRBJ2-7; 7 bases are a match to TRBD1. The TCR sequence derives from a man younger than 40 in good health. Sequenced sample: blood. The CDR3 spells CASSYLTGYEQYF. For the CDR3, the DNA is TGTGCCAGCAGTTACCTGACAGGGTACGAGCAGTACTTC.